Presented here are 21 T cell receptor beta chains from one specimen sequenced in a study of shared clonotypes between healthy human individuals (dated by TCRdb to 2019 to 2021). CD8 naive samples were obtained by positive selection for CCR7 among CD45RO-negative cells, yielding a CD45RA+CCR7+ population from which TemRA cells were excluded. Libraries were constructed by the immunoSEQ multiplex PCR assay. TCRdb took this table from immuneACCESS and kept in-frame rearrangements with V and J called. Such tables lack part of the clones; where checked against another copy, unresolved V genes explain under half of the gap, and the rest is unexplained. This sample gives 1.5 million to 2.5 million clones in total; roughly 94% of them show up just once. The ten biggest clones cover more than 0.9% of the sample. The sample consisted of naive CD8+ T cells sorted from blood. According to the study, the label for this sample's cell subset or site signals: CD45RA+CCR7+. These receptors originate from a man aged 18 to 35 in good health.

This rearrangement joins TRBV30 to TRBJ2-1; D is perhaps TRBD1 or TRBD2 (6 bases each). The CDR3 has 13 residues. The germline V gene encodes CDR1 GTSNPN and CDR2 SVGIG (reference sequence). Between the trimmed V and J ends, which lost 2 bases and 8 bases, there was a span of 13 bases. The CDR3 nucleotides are TGTGCCTGGAGTCAAGGAAGGGGGGATGAGCAGTTCTTC. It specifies CAWSQGRGDEQFF. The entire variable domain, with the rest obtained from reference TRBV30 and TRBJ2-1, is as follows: SQTIHQWPATLVQPVGSPLSLECTVEGTSNPNLYWYRQAAGRGLQLLFYSVGIGQISSEVPQNLSASRPQDRQFILSSKKLLLSDSGFYLCAWSQGRGDEQFFGPGTRLTVL.

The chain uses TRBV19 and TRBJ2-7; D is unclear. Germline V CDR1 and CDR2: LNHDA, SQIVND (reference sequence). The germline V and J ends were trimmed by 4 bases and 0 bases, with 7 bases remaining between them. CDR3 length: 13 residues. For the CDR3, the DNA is TGTGCCAGTAGTAAGTCCAACTCCTACGAGCAGTACTTC. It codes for CASSKSNSYEQYF.

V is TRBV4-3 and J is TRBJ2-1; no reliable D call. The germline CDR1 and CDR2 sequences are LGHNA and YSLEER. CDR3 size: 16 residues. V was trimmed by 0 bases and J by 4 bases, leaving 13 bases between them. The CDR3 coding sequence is TGCGCCAGCAGCCAAGATCGGGCAGTAGTTTACAATGAGCAGTTCTTC. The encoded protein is CASSQDRAVVYNEQFF.

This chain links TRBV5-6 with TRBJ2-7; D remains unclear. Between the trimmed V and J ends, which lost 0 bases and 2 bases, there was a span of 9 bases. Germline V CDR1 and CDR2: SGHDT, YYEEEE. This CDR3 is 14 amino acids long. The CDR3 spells CASSLVSDAYEQYF. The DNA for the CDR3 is TGTGCCAGCAGCTTGGTCAGCGACGCCTACGAGCAGTACTTC.

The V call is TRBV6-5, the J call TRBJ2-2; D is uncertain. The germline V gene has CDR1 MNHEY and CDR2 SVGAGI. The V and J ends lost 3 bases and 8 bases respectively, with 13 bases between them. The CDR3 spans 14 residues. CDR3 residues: CASSYVWGAGELFF. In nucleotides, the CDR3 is TGTGCCAGCAGTTATGTTTGGGGTGCTGGGGAGCTGTTTTTT.

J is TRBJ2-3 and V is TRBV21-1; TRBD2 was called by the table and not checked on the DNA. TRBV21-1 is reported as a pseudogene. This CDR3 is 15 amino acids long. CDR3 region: CASNLGLADTDTQYF. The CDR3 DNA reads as TGTGCCAGCAACCTTGGACTAGCGGATACAGATACGCAGTATTTT.

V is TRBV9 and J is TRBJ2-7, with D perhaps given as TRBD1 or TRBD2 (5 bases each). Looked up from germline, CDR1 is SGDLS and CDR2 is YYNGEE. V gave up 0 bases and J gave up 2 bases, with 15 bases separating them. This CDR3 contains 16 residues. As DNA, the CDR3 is TGTGCCAGCAGCGTAGAGGGACGGATTACCCCCTACGAGCAGTACTTC. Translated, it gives CASSVEGRITPYEQYF.

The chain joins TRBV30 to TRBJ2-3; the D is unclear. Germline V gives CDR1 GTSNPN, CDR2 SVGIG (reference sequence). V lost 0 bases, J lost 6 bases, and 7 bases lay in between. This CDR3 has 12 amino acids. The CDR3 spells CAWSVLLDTQYF. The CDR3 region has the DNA TGTGCCTGGAGTGTATTGTTGGATACGCAGTATTTT. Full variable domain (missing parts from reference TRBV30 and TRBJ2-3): SQTIHQWPATLVQPVGSPLSLECTVEGTSNPNLYWYRQAAGRGLQLLFYSVGIGQISSEVPQNLSASRPQDRQFILSSKKLLLSDSGFYLCAWSVLLDTQYFGPGTRLTVL.

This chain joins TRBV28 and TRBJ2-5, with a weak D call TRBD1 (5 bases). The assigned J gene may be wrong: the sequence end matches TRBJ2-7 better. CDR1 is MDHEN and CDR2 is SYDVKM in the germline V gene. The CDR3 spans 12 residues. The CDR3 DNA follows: TGTGCCAGCATGGACAACTCCTACGAGCAGTACTTC. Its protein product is CASMDNSYEQYF.

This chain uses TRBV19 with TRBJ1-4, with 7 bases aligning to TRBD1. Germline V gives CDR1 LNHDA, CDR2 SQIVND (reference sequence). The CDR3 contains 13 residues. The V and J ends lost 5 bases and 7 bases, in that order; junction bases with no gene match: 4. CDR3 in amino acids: CASSEQGLEKLFF. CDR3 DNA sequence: TGTGCCAGTAGTGAACAGGGGCTTGAAAAACTGTTTTTT.

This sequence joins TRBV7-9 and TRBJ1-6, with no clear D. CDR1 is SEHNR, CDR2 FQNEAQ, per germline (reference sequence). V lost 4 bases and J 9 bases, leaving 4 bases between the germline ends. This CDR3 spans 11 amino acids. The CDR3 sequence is CASSSSSPLHF. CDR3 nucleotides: TGTGCCAGCAGCTCTTCTTCACCCCTCCACTTT.

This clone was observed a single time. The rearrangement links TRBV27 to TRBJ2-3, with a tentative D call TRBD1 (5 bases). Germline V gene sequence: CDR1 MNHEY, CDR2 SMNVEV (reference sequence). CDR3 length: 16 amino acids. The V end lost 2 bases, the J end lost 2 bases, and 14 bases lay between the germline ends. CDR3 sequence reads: CASSLRQGLHTDTQYF. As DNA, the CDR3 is TGTGCCAGCAGTTTACGGCAGGGTTTACACACAGATACGCAGTATTTT.

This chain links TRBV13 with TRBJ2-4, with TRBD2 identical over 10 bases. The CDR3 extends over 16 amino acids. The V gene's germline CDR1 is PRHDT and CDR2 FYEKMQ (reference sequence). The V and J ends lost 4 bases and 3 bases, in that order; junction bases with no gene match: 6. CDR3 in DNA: TGTGCCAGCAGCTCGGCTAGCGGGGGAATCAAAAACATTCAGTACTTC. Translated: CASSSASGGIKNIQYF.

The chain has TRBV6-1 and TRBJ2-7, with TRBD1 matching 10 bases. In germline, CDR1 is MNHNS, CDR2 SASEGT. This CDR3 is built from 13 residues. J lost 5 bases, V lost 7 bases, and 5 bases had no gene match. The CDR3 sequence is CASTWDRGNEQYF. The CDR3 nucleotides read TGTGCCAGCACCTGGGACAGGGGCAACGAGCAGTACTTC.

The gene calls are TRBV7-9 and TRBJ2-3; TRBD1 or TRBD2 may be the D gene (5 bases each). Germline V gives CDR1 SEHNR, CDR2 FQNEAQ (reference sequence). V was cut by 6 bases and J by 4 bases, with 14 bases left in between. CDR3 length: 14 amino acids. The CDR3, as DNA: TGTGCCAGCAGTTCCACCGGGGCCTCAGATACGCAGTATTTT. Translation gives CASSSTGASDTQYF.

The CDR3 region is CASSLARVNSPLHF. The CDR3 DNA reads as TGTGCCAGCAGTTTAGCACGGGTGAATTCACCCCTCCACTTT. The genes are TRBV27 and TRBJ1-6; D is uncertain. Trimming left V 2 bases short and J 7 bases short, with 9 bases between. There are 14 residues in the CDR3. Per germline, CDR1 MNHEY and CDR2 SMNVEV (reference sequence).

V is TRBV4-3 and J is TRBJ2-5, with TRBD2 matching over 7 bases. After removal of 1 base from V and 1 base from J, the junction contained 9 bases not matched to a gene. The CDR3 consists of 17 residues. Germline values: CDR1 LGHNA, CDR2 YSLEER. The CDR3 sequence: CASSQGSAGAFQETQYF. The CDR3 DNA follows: TGCGCCAGCAGCCAAGGATCGGCGGGAGCCTTCCAAGAGACCCAGTACTTC.

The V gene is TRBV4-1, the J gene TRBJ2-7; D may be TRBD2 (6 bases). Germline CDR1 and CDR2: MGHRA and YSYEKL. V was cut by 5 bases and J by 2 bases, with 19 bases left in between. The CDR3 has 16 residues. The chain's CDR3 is CASSKRDSQGPYEQYF. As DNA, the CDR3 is TGCGCCAGCAGCAAACGGGACTCCCAAGGGCCCTACGAGCAGTACTTC.

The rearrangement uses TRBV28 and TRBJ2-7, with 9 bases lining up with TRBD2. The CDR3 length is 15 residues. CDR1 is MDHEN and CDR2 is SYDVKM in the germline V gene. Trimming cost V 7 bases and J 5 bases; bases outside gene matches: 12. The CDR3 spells CASNLVSGGPNEQYF. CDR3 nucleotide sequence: TGTGCCAGCAACCTCGTTAGCGGGGGACCGAACGAGCAGTACTTC.

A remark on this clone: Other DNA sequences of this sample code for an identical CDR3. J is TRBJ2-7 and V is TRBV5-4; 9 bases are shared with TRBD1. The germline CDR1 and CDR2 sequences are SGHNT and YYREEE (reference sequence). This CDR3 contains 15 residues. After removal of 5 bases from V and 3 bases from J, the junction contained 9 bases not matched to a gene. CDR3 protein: CASSQGQGASYEQYF. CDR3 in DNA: TGTGCCAGCAGTCAGGGACAGGGCGCCAGCTACGAGCAGTACTTC.

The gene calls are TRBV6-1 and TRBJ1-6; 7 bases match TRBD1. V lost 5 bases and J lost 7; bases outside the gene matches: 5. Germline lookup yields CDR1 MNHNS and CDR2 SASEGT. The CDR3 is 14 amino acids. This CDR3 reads CASSIGQENSPLHF. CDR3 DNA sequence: TGTGCCAGCAGTATCGGACAGGAGAATTCACCCCTCCACTTT.